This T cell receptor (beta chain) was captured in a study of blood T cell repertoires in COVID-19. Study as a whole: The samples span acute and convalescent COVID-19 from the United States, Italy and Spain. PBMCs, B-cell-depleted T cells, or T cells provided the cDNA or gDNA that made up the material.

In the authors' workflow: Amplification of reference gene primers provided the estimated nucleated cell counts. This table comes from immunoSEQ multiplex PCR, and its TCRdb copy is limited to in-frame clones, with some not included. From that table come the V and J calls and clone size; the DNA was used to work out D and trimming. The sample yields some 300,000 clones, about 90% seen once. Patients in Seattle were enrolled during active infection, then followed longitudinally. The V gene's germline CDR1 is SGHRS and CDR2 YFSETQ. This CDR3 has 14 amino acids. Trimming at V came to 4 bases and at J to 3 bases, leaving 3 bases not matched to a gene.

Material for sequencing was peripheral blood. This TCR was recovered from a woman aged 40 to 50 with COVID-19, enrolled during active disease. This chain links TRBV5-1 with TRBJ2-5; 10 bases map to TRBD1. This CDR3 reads CASSRTGGEETQYF. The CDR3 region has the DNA TGCGCCAGCAGCCGGACAGGGGGTGAAGAGACCCAGTACTTC.